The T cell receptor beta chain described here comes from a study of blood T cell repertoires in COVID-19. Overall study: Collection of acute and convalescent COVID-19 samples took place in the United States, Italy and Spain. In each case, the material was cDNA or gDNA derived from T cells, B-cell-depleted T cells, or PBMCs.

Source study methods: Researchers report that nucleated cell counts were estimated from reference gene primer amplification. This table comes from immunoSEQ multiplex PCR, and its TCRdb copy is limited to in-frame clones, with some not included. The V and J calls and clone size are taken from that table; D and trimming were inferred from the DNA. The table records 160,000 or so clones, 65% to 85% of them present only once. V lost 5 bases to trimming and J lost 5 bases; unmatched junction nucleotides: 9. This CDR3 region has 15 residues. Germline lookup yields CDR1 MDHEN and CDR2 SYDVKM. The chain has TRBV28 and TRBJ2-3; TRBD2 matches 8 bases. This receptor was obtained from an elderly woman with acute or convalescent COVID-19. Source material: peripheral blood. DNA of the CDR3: TGTGCCAGCAGTGGGGCGGGAGGAGCAAAAGATACGCAGTATTTT. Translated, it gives CASSGAGGAKDTQYF.